The 9 T cell receptor beta chains presented below share a single source sample, sequenced in a study of blood T cell repertoires in COVID-19. Produced via immunoSEQ multiplex PCR; TCRdb's table is partial and in-frame only. The table shows 330,000 or so clones, with about 87% occurring only once. The sample comprised peripheral blood. The receptor source for this set is a man aged 25 to 45 with COVID-19, enrolled during active disease.

The rearrangement uses TRBV18 and TRBJ1-6; 9 nucleotides agree with TRBD1. This CDR3 is 17 amino acids long. V lost 3 bases to trimming and J lost 6 bases; unmatched junction nucleotides: 9. Germline V CDR1 and CDR2: KGHSH, LQKENI. CDR3 region: CASSPQRTTGGNSPLHF. The CDR3 DNA reads TGTGCCAGCTCACCCCAACGAACGACAGGGGGTAATTCACCCCTCCACTTT.

V gene TRBV4-1 combines with J gene TRBJ2-7; D might be TRBD1 (5 bases). The CDR3 covers 17 residues. V lost 1 base to trimming and J lost 0 bases, with 16 bases between them. CDR1 MGHRA and CDR2 YSYEKL come from the germline V gene. CDR3 residues: CASSQGPKAGSSYEQYF. In DNA, the CDR3 is TGCGCCAGCAGCCAAGGCCCCAAGGCAGGGTCCTCCTACGAGCAGTACTTC.

J is TRBJ2-7 and V is TRBV28, with D possibly being TRBD2 (5 bases). V was pared by 2 bases and J by 7 bases, with 18 bases between. The length of the CDR3 is 15 residues. Germline values: CDR1 MDHEN, CDR2 SYDVKM. The CDR3 is CASSLIISGRGEQYF. DNA of the CDR3: TGTGCCAGCAGTTTAATAATCTCTGGGCGAGGGGAGCAGTACTTC. Supplemented by reference TRBV28 and TRBJ2-7, the full variable domain reads DVKVTQSSRYLVKRTGEKVFLECVQDMDHENMFWYRQDPGLGLRLIYFSYDVKMKEKGDIPEGYSVSREKKERFSLILESASTNQTSMYLCASSLIISGRGEQYFGPGTRLTVT.

A few counts support this clone. This chain connects TRBV11-1 to TRBJ2-7; 8 nucleotides match TRBD1. Germline CDR1 and CDR2: SGHAT and FQDESV (reference sequence). Trimming removed 0 bases from V and 6 bases from J; junction bases left unmatched: 7. The CDR3 has 15 residues. Here the CDR3 DNA reads TGTGCCAGCAGCTTAGCGGGGCGACAGGGGACCGAGCAGTACTTC. It specifies CASSLAGRQGTEQYF.

The chain combines TRBV5-1 with TRBJ2-7; 9 nucleotides match TRBD1. J gave up 5 bases and V 1 base, and 7 bases lay outside the gene matches. This CDR3 is 15 amino acids long. Germline V CDR1 and CDR2: SGHRS, YFSETQ. DNA of the CDR3: TGCGCCAGCAGCTTGAGGGGGACAGGGATGAACGAGCAGTACTTC. Translated: CASSLRGTGMNEQYF.

This chain joins TRBV13 and TRBJ2-1; D is unresolved. V lost 5 bases, J lost 4 bases, and 18 bases lay in between. CDR1 and CDR2 from the germline V gene are PRHDT and FYEKMQ (reference sequence). The CDR3 contains 16 residues. The CDR3 DNA sequence: TGTGCCAGCAGCGCATGGGCCGCTCCGGATTACAATGAGCAGTTCTTC. Translation gives CASSAWAAPDYNEQFF.

The CDR3 spells CASSVDQGYNYGYTF. The CDR3 DNA is TGTGCCAGCAGCGTAGACCAGGGCTACAACTATGGCTACACCTTC. J is TRBJ1-2 and V is TRBV9, with D perhaps TRBD1 (5 bases). CDR3 length: 15 amino acids. Germline lookup yields CDR1 SGDLS and CDR2 YYNGEE. Trimming took off 0 bases at V and 2 bases at J, with 11 bases between the two ends. The full variable domain, completed using reference TRBV9 and TRBJ1-2, is DSGVTQTPKHLITATGQRVTLRCSPRSGDLSVYWYQQSLDQGLQFLIQYYNGEERAKGNILERFSAQQFPDLHSELNLSSLELGDSALYFCASSVDQGYNYGYTFGSGTRLTVV.

V gene TRBV18 combines with J gene TRBJ2-7; the match to TRBD2 covers 9 bases. Trimming at V came to 6 bases and at J to 4 bases, leaving 13 bases not matched to a gene. This CDR3 is built from 16 residues. Germline V gives CDR1 KGHSH, CDR2 LQKENI. The CDR3 sequence: CASSLSRGGASYEQYF. The CDR3 region has the DNA TGTGCCAGCTCGCTCTCGCGGGGGGGGGCCTCGTACGAGCAGTACTTC.

The V gene is TRBV6-6, the J gene TRBJ1-5; TRBD1 agrees at 8 bases. V lost 5 bases, J lost 6 bases, and 12 bases stayed unmatched. This CDR3 is built from 16 residues. The germline V gene encodes CDR1 MNHNY and CDR2 SVGAGI (reference sequence). CDR3 coding DNA: TGTGCCAGCAGTCCCTCGGACAGGGTCTTAGGTCAGCCCCAGCATTTT. Protein sequence: CASSPSDRVLGQPQHF.